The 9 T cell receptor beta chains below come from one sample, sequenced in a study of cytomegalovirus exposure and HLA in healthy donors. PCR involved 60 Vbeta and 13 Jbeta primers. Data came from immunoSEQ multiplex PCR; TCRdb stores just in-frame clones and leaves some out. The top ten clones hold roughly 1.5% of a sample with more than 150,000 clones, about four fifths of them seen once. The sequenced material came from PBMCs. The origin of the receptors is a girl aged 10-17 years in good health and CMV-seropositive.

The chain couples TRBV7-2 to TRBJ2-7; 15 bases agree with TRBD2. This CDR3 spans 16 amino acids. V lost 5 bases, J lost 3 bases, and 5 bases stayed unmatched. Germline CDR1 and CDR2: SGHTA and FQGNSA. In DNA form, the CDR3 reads TGTGCCAGCAGCCTCGGACTAGCGGGGGGGGTCTACGAGCAGTACTTC. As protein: CASSLGLAGGVYEQYF. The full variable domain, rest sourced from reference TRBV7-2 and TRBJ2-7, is GAGVSQSPSNKVTEKGKDVELRCDPISGHTALYWYRQSLGQGLEFLIYFQGNSAPDKSGLPSDRFSAERTGGSVSTLTIQRTQQEDSAVYLCASSLGLAGGVYEQYFGPGTRLTVT.

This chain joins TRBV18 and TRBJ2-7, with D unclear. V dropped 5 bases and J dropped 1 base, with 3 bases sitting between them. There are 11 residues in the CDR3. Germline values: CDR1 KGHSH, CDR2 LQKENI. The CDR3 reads CASSYSYEQYF. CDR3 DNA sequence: TGTGCCAGCTCATATTCCTACGAGCAGTACTTC.

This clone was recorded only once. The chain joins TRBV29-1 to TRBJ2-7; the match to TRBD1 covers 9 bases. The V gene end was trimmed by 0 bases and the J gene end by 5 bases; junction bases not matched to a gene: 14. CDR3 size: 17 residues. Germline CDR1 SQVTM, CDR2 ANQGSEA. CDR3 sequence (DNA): TGCAGCGTTGAAGACAGGGCGGGACAGGGAAGGGTCGACGAGCAGTACTTC. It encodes CSVEDRAGQGRVDEQYF.

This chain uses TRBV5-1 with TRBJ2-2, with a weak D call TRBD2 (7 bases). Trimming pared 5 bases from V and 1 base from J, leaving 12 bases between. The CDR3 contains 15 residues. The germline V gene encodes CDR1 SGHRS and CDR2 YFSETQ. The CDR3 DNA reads TGCGCCAGCAGGCCGGGGGGCCAGAACACCGGGGAGCTGTTTTTT. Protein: CASRPGGQNTGELFF.

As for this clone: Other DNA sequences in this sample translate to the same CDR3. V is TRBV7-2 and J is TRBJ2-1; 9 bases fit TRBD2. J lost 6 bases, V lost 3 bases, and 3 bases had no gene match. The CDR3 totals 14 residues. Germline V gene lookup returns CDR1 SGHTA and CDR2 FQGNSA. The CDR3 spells CASSLGLAGNEQFF. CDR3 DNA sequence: TGTGCCAGCAGCTTGGGACTAGCCGGCAATGAGCAGTTCTTC.

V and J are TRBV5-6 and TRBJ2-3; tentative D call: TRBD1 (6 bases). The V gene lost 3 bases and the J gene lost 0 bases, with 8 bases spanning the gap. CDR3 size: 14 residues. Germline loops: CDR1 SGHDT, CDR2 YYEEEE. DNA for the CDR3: TGTGCCAGCAGCTCACAGGGTAGCACAGATACGCAGTATTTT. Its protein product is CASSSQGSTDTQYF. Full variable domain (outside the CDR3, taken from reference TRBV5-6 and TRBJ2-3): DAGVTQSPTHLIKTRGQQVTLRCSPKSGHDTVSWYQQALGQGPQFIFQYYEEEERQRGNFPDRFSGHQFPNYSSELNVNALLLGDSALYLCASSSQGSTDTQYFGPGTRLTVL.

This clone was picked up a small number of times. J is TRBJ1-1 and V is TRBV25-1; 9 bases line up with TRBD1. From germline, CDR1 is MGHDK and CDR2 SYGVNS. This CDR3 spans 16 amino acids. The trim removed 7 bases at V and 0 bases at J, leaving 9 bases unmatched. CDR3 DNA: TGTGCCAGCACAGGACAGGGGATTTTTATGAACACTGAAGCTTTCTTT. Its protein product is CASTGQGIFMNTEAFF.

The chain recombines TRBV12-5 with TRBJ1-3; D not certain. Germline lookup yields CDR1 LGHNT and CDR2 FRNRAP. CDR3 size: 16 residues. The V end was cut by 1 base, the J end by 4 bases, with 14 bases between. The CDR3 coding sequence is TGTGCTAGTGGTTTGGCCTTTGTCGGGGAAGGAAACACCATATATTTT. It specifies CASGLAFVGEGNTIYF.

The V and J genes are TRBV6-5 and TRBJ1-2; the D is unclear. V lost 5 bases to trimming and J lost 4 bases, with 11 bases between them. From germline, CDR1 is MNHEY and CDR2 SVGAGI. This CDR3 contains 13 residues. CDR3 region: CASSGQKFYGYTF. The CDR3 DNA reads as TGTGCCAGCAGTGGCCAGAAGTTCTATGGCTACACCTTC.